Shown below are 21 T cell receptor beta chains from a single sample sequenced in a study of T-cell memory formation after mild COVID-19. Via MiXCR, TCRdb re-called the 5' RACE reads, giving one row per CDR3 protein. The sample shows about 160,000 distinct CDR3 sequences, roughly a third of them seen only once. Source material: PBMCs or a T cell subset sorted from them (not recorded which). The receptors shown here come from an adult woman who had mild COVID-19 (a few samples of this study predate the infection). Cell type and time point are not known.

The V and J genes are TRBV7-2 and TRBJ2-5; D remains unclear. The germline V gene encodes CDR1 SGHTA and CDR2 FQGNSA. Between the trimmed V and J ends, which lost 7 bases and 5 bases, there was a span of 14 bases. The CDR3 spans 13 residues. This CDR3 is CASTYEMWETQYF. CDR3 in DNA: TGTGCCAGCACCTATGAGATGTGGGAGACCCAGTACTTC. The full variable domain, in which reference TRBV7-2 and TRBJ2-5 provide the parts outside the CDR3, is GAGVSQSPSNKVTEKGKDVELRCDPISGHTALYWYRQSLGQGLEFLIYFQGNSAPDKSGLPSDRFSAERTGGSVSTLTIQRTQQEDSAVYLCASTYEMWETQYFGPGTRLLVL.

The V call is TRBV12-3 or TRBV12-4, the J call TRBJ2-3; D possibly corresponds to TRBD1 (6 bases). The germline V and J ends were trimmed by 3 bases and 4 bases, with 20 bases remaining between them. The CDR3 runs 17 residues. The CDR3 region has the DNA TGTGCCAGCAGTTTTAGGGATACAGGGAAATCAGCAGATACGCAGTATTTT. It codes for CASSFRDTGKSADTQYF.

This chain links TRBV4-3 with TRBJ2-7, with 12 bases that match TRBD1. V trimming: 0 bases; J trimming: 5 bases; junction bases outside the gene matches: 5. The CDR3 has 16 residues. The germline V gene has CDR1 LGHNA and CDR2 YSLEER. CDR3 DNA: TGCGCCAGCAGCCAAGATCCGGGACAGGGGGCTAACGAGCAGTACTTC. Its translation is CASSQDPGQGANEQYF.

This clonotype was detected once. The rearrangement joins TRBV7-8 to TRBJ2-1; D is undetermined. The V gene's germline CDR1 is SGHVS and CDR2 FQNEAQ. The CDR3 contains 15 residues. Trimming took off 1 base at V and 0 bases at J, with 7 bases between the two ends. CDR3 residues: CASSLDGHSYNEQFF. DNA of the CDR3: TGTGCCAGCAGCTTAGACGGCCACTCCTACAATGAGCAGTTCTTC.

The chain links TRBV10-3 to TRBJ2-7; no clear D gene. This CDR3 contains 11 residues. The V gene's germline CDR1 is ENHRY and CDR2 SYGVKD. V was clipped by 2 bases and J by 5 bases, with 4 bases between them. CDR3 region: CAISELDEQYF. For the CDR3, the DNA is TGTGCCATCAGTGAGCTGGACGAGCAGTACTTC.

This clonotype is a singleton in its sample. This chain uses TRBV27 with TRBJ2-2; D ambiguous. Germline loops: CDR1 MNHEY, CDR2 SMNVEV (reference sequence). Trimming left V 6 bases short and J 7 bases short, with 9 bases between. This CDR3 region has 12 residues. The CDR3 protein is CASSLMIGELFF. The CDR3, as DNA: TGTGCCAGCAGCCTAATGATCGGGGAGCTGTTTTTT.

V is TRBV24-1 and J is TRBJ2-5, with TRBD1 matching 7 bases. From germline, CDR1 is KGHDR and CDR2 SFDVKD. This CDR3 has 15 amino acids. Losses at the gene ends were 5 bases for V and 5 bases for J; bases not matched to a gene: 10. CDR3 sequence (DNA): TGTGCCACCAGTGCCGCGACAGGGTATCAGGAGACCCAGTACTTC. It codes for CATSAATGYQETQYF.

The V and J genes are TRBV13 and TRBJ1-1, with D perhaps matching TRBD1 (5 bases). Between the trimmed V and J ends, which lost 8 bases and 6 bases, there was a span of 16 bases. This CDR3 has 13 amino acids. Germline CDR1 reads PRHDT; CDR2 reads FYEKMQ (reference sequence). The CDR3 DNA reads TGTGCCAGCTTATTAGGAGGGGTCGCTGAAGCTTTCTTT. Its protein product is CASLLGGVAEAFF.

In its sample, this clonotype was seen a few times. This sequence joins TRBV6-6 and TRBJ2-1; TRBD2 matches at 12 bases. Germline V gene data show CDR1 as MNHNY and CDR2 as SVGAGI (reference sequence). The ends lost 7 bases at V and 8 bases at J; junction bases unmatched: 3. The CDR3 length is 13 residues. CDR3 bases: TGTGCCAGCACTAGCGGGGGGGCCGATGAGCAGTTCTTC. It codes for CASTSGGADEQFF.

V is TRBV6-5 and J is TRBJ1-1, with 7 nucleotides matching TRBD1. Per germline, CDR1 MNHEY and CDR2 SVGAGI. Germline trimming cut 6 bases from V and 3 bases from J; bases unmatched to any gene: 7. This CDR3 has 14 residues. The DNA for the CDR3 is TGTGCCAGCAGACGACAGGGAAGCGACACTGAAGCTTTCTTT. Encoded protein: CASRRQGSDTEAFF.

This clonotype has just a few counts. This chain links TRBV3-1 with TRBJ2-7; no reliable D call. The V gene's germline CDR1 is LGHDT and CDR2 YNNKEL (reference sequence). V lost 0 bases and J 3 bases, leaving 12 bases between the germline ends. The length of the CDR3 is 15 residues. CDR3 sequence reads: CASSQDPGLFYEQYF. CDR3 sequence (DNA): TGTGCCAGCAGCCAAGATCCGGGTCTCTTCTACGAGCAGTACTTC.

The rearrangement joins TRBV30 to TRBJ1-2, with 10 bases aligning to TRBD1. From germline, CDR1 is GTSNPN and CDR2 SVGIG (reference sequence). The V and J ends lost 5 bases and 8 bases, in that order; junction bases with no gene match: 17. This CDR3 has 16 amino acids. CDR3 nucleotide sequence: TGTGCCTGGGCTACCCAATGGGGGACAGGGGTTTTGGGCTACACCTTC. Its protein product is CAWATQWGTGVLGYTF.

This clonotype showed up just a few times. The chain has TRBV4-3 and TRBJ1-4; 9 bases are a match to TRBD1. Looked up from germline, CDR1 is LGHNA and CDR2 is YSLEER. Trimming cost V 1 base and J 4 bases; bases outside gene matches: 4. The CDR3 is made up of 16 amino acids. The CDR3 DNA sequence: TGCGCCAGCAGCCAAGCCTCGACAGGGGGTAATGAAAAACTGTTTTTT. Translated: CASSQASTGGNEKLFF.

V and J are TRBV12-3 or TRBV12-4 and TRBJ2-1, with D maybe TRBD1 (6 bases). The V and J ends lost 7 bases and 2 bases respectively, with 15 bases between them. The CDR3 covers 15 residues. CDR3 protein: CASMAPGVAYNEQFF. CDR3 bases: TGTGCCAGCATGGCCCCAGGGGTAGCCTACAATGAGCAGTTCTTC.

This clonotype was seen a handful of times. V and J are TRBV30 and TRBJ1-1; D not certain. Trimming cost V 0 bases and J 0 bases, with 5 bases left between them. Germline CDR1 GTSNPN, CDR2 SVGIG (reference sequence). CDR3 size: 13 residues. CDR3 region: CAWSVWLNTEAFF. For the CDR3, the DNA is TGTGCCTGGAGTGTCTGGCTGAACACTGAAGCTTTCTTT.

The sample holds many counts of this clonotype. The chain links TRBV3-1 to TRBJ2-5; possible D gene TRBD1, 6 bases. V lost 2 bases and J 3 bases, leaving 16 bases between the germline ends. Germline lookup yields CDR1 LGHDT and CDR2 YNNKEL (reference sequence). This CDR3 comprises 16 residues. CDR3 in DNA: TGTGCCAGCAGCCAAACCGGGACACCGGCGAAAGAGACCCAGTACTTC. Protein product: CASSQTGTPAKETQYF.

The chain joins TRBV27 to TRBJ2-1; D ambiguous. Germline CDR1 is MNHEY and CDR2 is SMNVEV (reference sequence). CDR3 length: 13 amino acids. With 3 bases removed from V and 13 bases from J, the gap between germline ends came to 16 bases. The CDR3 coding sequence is TGTGCCAGCAGTTTTGACGCTAGGGTGAAACAGTTCTTC. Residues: CASSFDARVKQFF.

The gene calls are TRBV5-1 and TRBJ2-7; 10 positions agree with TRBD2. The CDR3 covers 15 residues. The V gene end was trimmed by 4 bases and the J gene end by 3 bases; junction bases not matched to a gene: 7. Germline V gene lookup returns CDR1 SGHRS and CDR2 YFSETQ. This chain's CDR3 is CASSPGSSGGYEQYF. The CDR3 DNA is TGCGCCAGCAGCCCCGGTTCTAGCGGGGGCTACGAGCAGTACTTC.

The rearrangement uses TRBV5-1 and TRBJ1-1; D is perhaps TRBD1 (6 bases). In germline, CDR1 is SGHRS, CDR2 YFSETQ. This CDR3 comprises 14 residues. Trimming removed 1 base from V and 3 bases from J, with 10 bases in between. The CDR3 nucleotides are TGCGCCAGCAGCTTGAGGGACATATACACTGAAGCTTTCTTT. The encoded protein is CASSLRDIYTEAFF.

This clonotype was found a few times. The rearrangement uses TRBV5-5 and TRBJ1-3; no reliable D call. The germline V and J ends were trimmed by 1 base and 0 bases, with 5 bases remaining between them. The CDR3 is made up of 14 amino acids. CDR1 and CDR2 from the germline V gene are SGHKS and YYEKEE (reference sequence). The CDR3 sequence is CASSLKGSGNTIYF. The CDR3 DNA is TGTGCCAGCAGCTTGAAAGGCTCTGGAAACACCATATATTTT. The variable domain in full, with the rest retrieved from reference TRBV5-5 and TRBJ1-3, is DAGVTQSPTHLIKTRGQQVTLRCSPISGHKSVSWYQQVLGQGPQFIFQYYEKEERGRGNFPDRFSARQFPNYSSELNVNALLLGDSALYLCASSLKGSGNTIYFGEGSWLTVV.

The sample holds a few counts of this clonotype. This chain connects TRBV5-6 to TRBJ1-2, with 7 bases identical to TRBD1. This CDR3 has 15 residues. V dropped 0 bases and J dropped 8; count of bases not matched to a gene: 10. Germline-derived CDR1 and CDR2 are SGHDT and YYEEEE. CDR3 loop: CASSLALTGLGGYTF. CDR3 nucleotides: TGTGCCAGCAGCTTGGCCCTGACAGGGTTGGGCGGCTACACCTTC.